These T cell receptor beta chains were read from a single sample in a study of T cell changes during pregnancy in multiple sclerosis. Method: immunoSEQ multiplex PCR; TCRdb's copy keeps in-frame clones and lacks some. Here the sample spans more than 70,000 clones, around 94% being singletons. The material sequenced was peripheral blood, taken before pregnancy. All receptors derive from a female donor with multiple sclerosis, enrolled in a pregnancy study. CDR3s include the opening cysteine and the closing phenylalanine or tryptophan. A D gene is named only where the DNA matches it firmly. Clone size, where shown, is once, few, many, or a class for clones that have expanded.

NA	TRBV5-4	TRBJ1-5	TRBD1	CASSLAGTGPQPQHF	TGTGCCAGCAGCTTGGCTGGGACAGGGCCCCAGCCCCAGCATTTT
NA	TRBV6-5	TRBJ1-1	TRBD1	CASRTGGMNTEAFF	TGTGCCAGCCGGACAGGGGGCATGAACACTGAAGCTTTCTTT
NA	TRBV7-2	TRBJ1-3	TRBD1	CASSSTGGGNTIYF	TGTGCCAGCAGCTCCACAGGGGGAGGAAACACCATATATTTT
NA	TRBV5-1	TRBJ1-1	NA	CASSLEAQGLRNTEAFF	TGCGCCAGCAGCTTGGAGGCCCAAGGACTGAGGAACACTGAAGCTTTCTTT
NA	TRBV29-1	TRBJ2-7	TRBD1	CSVGGMTGSTLEQYF	TGCAGCGTTGGGGGGATGACAGGGAGTACGCTTGAGCAGTACTTC
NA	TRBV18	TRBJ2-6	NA	CASLTNNRAGANVLTF	TGTGCCAGCTTAACGAACAACAGGGCCGGGGCCAACGTCCTGACTTTC
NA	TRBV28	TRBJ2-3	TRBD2	CASRASGESHTQYF	TGTGCCAGCAGGGCTAGCGGGGAAAGTCATACGCAGTATTTT
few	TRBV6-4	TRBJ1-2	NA	CASSAGGVGYTF	TGTGCCAGCTCGGCGGGCGGGGTCGGCTACACCTTC
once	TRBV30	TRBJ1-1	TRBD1	CAWTGTGVRNTEAFF	TGTGCCTGGACAGGGACAGGGGTTAGGAACACTGAAGCTTTCTTT
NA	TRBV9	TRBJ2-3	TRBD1	CASSETGSTDTQYF	TGTGCCAGCAGCGAGACAGGGAGCACAGATACGCAGTATTTT
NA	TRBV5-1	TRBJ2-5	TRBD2	CASRPRTSGTLGETQYF	TGCGCCAGCAGACCACGGACTAGCGGGACTTTGGGAGAGACCCAGTACTTC
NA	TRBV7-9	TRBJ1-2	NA	CASSLVETQGYGYTF	TGTGCCAGCAGCTTAGTCGAGACACAAGGCTATGGCTACACCTTC
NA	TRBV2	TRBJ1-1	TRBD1	CASMGTGEAFF	TGTGCCAGCATGGGGACAGGTGAAGCTTTCTTT
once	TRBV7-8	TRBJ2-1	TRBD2	CASSLWTSGKNEQFF	TGTGCCAGCAGCCTATGGACTAGCGGGAAGAATGAGCAGTTCTTC
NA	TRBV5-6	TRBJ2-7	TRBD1	CASSGQGALPYEQYF	TGTGCCAGCAGCGGACAGGGGGCGCTTCCCTACGAGCAGTACTTC
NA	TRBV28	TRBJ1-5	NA	CASRIEGESQPQHF	TGTGCCAGCAGAATAGAGGGGGAGAGTCAGCCCCAGCATTTT
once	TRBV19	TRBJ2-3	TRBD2	CASSSTSGRIDTQYF	TGTGCCAGTAGTTCGACTAGCGGGAGGATAGATACGCAGTATTTT
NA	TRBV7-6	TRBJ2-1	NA	CASSLRGTSYNEQFF	TGTGCCAGCAGCTTAAGAGGTACAAGTTACAATGAGCAGTTCTTC
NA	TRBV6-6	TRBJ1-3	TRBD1	CASGGTGKTGNTIYF	TGTGCCAGCGGAGGGACAGGGAAGACTGGAAACACCATATATTTT
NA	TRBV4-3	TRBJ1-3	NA	CASSQDPGLGRTIYF	TGCGCCAGCAGCCAAGATCCAGGGCTCGGGCGCACCATATATTTT